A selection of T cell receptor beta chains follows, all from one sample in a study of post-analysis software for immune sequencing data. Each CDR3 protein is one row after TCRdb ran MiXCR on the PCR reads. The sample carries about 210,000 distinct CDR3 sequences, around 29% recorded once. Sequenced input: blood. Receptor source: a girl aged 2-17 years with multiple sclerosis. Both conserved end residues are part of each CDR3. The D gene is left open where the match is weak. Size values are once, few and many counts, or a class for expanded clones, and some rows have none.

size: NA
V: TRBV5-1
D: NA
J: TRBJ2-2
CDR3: CASSYQFDRSAPTGELFF
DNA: TGCGCCAGCAGCTACCAATTCGACAGGTCCGCTCCCACCGGGGAGCTGTTTTTT

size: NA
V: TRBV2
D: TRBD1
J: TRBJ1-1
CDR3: CASKAGQKAEAFF
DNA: TGTGCCAGCAAGGCGGGACAGAAGGCTGAAGCTTTCTTT

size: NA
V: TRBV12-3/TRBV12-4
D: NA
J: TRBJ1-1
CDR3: CASSGRGTEAFF
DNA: TGTGCCAGCAGTGGACGGGGCACTGAAGCTTTCTTT

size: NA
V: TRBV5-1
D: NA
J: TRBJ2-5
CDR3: CASSLVPRQETQYF
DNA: TGCGCCAGCAGCTTGGTACCCAGACAAGAGACCCAGTACTTC

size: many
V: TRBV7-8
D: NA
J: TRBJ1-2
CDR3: CASSLGGSNYGYTF
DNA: TGTGCCAGCAGCTTAGGTGGCAGTAACTATGGCTACACCTTC

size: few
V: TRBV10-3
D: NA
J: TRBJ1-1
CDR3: CAISLGMNTEAFF
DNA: TGTGCCATCAGCCTTGGGATGAACACTGAAGCTTTCTTT

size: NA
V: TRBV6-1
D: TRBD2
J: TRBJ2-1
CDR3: CASSELGGDNEQFF
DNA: TGTGCCAGCAGTGAATTGGGGGGGGACAATGAGCAGTTCTTC

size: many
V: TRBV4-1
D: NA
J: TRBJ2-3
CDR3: CASSRAVASTDTQYF
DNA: TGCGCCAGCAGCCGAGCTGTCGCTAGCACAGATACGCAGTATTTT

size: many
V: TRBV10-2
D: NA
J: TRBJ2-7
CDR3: CASSERAPRGEQYF
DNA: TGCGCCAGCAGTGAGAGGGCCCCCCGGGGCGAGCAGTACTTC

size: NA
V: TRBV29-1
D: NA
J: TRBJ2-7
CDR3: CSVQGLSEQYF
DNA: TGCAGCGTACAGGGTTTGAGCGAGCAGTACTTC

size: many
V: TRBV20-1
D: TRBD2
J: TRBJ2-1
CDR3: CSARVQAGVRSYNEQFF
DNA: TGCAGTGCTAGAGTTCAAGCGGGAGTGCGCTCCTACAATGAGCAGTTCTTC

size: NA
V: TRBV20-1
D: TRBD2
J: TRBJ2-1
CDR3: CSATGPTGTSERAQYEQFF
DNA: TGCAGTGCTACAGGCCCGACAGGGACTAGCGAGAGGGCCCAATATGAGCAGTTCTTC

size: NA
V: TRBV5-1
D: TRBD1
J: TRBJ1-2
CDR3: CASSWGGQGALRNGYTF
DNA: TGCGCCAGCAGCTGGGGAGGACAGGGGGCATTAAGAAATGGCTACACCTTC

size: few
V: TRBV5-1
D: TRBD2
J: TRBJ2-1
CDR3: CASSLTVAGGKANEQFF
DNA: TGCGCCAGCAGCTTGACGGTGGCGGGAGGCAAAGCCAATGAGCAGTTCTTC

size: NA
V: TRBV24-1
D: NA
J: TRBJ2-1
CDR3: CATSDSWSNAQFF
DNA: TGTGCCACCAGTGATTCGTGGAGCAATGCGCAGTTCTTC

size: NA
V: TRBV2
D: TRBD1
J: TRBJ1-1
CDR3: CASSEARTGYTEAFF
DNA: TGTGCCAGCAGTGAAGCCCGGACAGGGTACACTGAAGCTTTCTTT

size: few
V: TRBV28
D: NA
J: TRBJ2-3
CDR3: CASTSQGRTDTQYF
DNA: TGTGCCAGCACCAGTCAGGGGAGGACAGATACGCAGTATTTT

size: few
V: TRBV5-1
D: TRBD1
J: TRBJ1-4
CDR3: CASSTGQGGEKLFF
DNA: TGCGCCAGCAGCACCGGACAGGGTGGAGAAAAACTGTTTTTT

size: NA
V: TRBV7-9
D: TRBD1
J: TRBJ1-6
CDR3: CASSLVRTGTGIPYNSPLHF
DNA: TGTGCCAGCAGCTTAGTTCGGACAGGAACGGGGATCCCATATAATTCACCCCTCCACTTT

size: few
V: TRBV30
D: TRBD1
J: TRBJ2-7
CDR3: CAWRSRDRVYEQYF
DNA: TGTGCCTGGAGGTCGCGGGACAGGGTCTACGAGCAGTACTTC

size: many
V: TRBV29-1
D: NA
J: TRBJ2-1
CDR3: CSVGGYNEQFF
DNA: TGCAGCGTTGGCGGGTACAATGAGCAGTTCTTC

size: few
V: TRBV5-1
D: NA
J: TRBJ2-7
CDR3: CASRDPGAAGEQYF
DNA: TGCGCCAGCAGGGACCCGGGAGCGGCGGGCGAGCAGTACTTC

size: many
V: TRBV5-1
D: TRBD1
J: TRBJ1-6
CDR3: CASSRDRGNSPLHF
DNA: TGCGCCAGCAGCCGTGACAGGGGAAATTCACCCCTCCACTTT

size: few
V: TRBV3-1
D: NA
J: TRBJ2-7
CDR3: CASSQDGFSYNEQYF
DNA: TGTGCCAGCAGCCAAGACGGATTCTCCTACAATGAGCAGTACTTC

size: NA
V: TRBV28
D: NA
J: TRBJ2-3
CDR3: CASSEPGLSDTQYF
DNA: TGTGCCAGCAGCGAACCGGGACTTTCAGATACGCAGTATTTT

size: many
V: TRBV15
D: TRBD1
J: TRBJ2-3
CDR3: CATSQGADTQYF
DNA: TGTGCCACCTCACAGGGGGCAGATACGCAGTATTTT

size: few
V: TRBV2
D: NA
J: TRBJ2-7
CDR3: CASSDAQGSYEQYF
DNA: TGTGCCAGCAGTGACGCCCAGGGGTCCTACGAGCAGTACTTC

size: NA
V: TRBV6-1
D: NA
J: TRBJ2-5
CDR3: CASISSARGETQYF
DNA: TGTGCCAGCATCTCATCAGCAAGAGGGGAGACCCAGTACTTC

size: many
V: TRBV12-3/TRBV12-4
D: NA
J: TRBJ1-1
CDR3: CASSFSGNTEAFF
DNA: TGTGCCAGCAGTTTCAGCGGTAACACTGAAGCTTTCTTT

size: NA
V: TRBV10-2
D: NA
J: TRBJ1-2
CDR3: CASSESGSVYGYTF
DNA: TGCGCCAGCAGTGAGTCGGGGAGCGTGTATGGCTACACCTTC

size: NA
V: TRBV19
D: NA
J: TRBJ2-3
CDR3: CASSLGRALYTDTQYF
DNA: TGTGCCAGTAGTCTGGGCCGGGCCCTCTACACAGATACGCAGTATTTT

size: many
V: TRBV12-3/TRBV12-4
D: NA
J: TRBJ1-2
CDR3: CASRSTGPGYTF
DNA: TGTGCCAGCAGATCCACGGGTCCCGGCTACACCTTC

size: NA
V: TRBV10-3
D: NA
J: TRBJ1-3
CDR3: CAISDGGNSGNTIYF
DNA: TGTGCCATCAGTGACGGGGGAAACTCTGGAAACACCATATATTTT

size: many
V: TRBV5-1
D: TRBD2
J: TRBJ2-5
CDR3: CASSLGSGGYQETQYF
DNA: TGCGCCAGCAGCTTGGGTAGCGGGGGTTACCAAGAGACCCAGTACTTC

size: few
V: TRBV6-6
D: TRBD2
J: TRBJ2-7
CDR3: CASLVAGLAGAYEQYF
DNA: TGTGCCAGTTTGGTAGCGGGACTAGCGGGGGCCTACGAGCAGTACTTC

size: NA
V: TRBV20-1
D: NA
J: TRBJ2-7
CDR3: CSSRGTADFYEQYF
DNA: TGCAGTTCCCGCGGGACAGCGGATTTCTACGAGCAGTACTTC

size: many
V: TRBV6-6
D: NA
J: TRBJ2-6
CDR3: CASSYFETNGANVLTF
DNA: TGTGCCAGCAGTTACTTTGAGACAAATGGGGCCAACGTCCTGACTTTC

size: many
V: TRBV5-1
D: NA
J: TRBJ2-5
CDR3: CASSSQPGETQYF
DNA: TGCGCCAGCAGCAGCCAGCCAGGGGAGACCCAGTACTTC

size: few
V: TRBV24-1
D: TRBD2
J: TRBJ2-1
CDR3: CATSAPGLGNEQFF
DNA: TGTGCCACCAGTGCCCCGGGACTAGGAAATGAGCAGTTCTTC

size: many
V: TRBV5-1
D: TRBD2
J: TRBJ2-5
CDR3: CASSSGLAAPETQYF
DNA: TGCGCCAGCAGCTCCGGACTAGCGGCCCCAGAGACCCAGTACTTC

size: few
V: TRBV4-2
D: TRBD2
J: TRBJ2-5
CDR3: CASSQDPAGEFNEQYF
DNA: TGTGCCAGCAGCCAAGACCCAGCGGGGGAATTCAATGAGCAGTACTTC

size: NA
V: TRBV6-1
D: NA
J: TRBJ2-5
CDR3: CASVPQETQYF
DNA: TGTGCCAGCGTACCTCAAGAGACCCAGTACTTC

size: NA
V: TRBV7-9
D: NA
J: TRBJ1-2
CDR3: CASGLRPETYGYTF
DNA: TGTGCCAGCGGCTTACGGCCGGAAACCTATGGCTACACCTTC

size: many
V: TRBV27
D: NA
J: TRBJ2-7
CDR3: CASSARTDTYEQYF
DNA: TGTGCCAGCAGTGCCAGGACAGATACCTACGAGCAGTACTTC

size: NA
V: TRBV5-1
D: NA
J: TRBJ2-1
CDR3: CASSFQRPYDEQFF
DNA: TGCGCCAGCAGCTTTCAGCGACCCTACGATGAGCAGTTCTTC

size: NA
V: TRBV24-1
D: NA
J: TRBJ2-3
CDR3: CATSDLRSTDTQYF
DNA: TGTGCCACCAGTGATCTGAGGAGCACAGATACGCAGTATTTT

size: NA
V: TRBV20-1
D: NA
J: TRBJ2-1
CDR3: CSPIKLSYNEQCF
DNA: TGCAGTCCGATCAAACTCTCCTACAATGAGCAGTGCTTC

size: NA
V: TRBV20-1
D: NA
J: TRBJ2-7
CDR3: CSARIGTSPYEQYF
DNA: TGCAGTGCTAGAATAGGCACCTCACCCTACGAGCAGTACTTC

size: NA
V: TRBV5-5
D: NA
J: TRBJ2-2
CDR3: CASTPTEGELFF
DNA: TGTGCCAGCACCCCGACTGAGGGGGAGCTGTTTTTT

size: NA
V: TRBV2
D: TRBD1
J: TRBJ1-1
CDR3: CASRGQVLGEAFF
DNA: TGTGCCAGCAGGGGACAGGTTTTGGGTGAAGCTTTCTTT

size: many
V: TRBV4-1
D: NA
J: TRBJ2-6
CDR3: CASSYRDSGTYSGANVLTF
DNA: TGCGCCAGCAGCTACCGGGACAGCGGGACCTACTCTGGGGCCAACGTCCTGACTTTC

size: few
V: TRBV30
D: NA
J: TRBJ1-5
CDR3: CAWSGGGNQPQHF
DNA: TGTGCCTGGAGTGGCGGGGGCAATCAGCCCCAGCATTTT

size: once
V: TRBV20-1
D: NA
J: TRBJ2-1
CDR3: CSARVRRFYSEQFF
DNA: TGCAGTGCTAGAGTTAGACGTTTCTACAGTGAGCAGTTCTTC

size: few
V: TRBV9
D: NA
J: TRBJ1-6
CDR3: CASSPTPGGNSPLHF
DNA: TGTGCCAGCAGCCCGACGCCCGGCGGGAATTCACCCCTCCACTTT

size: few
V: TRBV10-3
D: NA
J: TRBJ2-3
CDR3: CAIGGTGGGTDTQYF
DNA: TGTGCCATCGGAGGCACGGGTGGGGGCACAGATACGCAGTATTTT

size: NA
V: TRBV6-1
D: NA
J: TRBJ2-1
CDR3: CASSESPREQFF
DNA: TGTGCCAGCAGTGAATCCCCGAGGGAGCAGTTCTTC

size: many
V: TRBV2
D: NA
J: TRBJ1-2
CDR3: CASSDSLNRDGYTF
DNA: TGTGCCAGCAGTGATTCCCTGAACAGGGATGGCTACACCTTC